The sequence of this TCR beta chain was determined in a study of a mutant IDH1 vaccine in newly diagnosed glioma. Looking at the study overall: Patients began vaccination 4-6 weeks after radiotherapy alone, or with temozolomide cycles. Broader study findings: Pseudoprogression looked unconnected to shifts in top peripheral T cell clonotypes.

Looked up from germline, CDR1 is SGDLS and CDR2 is YYNGEE. J lost 0 bases, V lost 3 bases, and 2 bases had no gene match. The CDR3 sequence is 15 residues long. Specified time point: week 47, end of study. One vaccine dose held 300 ug of mutant IDH1 20-mer peptide and came with topical imiquimod. Eight vaccinations reached patients in weeks 1, 3, 5, 7, 11, 15, 19 and 23. Data came from immunoSEQ multiplex PCR; TCRdb stores just in-frame clones and leaves some out. The sample consists of approximately 50,000 clones, 80% to 85% of them appearing once. Note on this clone: Its antigen remains unknown.

The sequencing used PBMCs, collected from a glioma patient whose treatment included an IDH1 peptide vaccine. This chain joins TRBV9 and TRBJ1-4, with 7 bases aligning to TRBD1. This receptor was obtained from a woman in her forties or fifties with glioma. CDR3 in amino acids: CASSAGTATNEKLFF. CDR3 bases: TGTGCCAGCAGCGCCGGGACAGCAACTAATGAAAAACTGTTTTTT.